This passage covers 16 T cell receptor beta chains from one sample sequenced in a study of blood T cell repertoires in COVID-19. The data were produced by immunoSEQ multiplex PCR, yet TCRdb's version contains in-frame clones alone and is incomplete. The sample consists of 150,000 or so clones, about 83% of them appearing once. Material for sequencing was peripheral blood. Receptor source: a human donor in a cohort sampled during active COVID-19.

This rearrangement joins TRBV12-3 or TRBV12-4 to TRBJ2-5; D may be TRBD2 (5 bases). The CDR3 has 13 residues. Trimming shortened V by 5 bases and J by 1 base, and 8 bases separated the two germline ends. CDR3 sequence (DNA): TGTGCCAGCAGTACAACTAGCCAAGAGACCCAGTACTTC. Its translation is CASSTTSQETQYF.

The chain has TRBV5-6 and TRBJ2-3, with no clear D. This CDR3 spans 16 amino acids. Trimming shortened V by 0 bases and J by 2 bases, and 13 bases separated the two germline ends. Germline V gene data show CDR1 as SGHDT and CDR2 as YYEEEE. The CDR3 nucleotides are TGTGCCAGCAGCTTGGTGGGCAGTACTTACACAGATACGCAGTATTTT. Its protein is CASSLVGSTYTDTQYF.

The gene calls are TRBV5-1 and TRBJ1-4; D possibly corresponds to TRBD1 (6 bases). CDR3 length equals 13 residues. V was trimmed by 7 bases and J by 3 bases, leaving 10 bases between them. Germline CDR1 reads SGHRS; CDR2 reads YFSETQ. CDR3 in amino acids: CASGGGPNEKLFF. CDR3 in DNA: TGCGCCAGCGGGGGGGGCCCTAATGAAAAACTGTTTTTT.

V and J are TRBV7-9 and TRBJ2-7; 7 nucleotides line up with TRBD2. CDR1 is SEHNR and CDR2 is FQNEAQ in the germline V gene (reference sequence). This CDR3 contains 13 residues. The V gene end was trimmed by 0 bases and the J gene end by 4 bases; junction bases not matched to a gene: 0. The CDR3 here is CASSLAGGYEQYF. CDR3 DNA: TGTGCCAGCAGCTTAGCGGGAGGGTACGAGCAGTACTTC. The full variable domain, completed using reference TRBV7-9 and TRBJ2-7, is DTGVSQNPRHKITKRGQNVTFRCDPISEHNRLYWYRQTLGQGPEFLTYFQNEAQLEKSRLLSDRFSAERPKGSFSTLEIQRTEQGDSAMYLCASSLAGGYEQYFGPGTRLTVT.

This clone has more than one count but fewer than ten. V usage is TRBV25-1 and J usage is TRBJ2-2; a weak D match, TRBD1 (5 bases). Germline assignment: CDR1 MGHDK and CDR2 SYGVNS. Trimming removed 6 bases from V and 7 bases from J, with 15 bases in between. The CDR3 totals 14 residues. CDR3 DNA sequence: TGTGCCAGCAGCGATGCCTCGACAGTCGGGGAGCTGTTTTTT. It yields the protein CASSDASTVGELFF.

CDR3 coding DNA: TGTGCCAGCAGCCCAGACACCTTAGTCCAGCCCCAGCATTTT. Translating gives CASSPDTLVQPQHF. The rearrangement uses TRBV7-9 and TRBJ1-5; D not resolved. V was trimmed by 5 bases and J by 7 bases, leaving 15 bases between them. CDR3 size: 14 residues. CDR1 is SEHNR and CDR2 is FQNEAQ in the germline V gene (reference sequence).

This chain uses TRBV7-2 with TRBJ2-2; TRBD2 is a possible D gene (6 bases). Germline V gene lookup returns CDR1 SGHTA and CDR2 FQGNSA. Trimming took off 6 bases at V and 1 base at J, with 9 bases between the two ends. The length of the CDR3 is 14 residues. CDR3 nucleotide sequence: TGTGCCAGCAGACCCGGGAGGAACACCGGGGAGCTGTTTTTT. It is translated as CASRPGRNTGELFF. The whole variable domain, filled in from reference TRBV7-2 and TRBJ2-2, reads GAGVSQSPSNKVTEKGKDVELRCDPISGHTALYWYRQSLGQGLEFLIYFQGNSAPDKSGLPSDRFSAERTGGSVSTLTIQRTQQEDSAVYLCASRPGRNTGELFFGEGSRLTVL.

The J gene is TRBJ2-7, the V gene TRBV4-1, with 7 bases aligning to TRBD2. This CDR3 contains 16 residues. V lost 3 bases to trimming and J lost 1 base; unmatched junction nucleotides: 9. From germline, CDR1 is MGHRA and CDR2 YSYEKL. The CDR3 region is CASSHDGTGGSYEQYF. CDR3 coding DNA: TGCGCCAGCAGCCACGACGGGACGGGGGGATCCTACGAGCAGTACTTC.

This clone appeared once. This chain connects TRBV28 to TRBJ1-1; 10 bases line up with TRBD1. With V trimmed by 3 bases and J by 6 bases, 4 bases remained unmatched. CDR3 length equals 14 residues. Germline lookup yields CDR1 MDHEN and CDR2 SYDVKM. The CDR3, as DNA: TGTGCCAGCAGTTTGACAGGGGGCGCATCTGAAGCTTTCTTT. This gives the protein CASSLTGGASEAFF.

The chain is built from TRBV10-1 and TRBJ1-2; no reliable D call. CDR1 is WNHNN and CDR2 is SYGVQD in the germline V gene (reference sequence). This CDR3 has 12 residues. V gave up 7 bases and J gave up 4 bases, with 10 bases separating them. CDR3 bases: TGCGCCAGCACGGAGGTTTGCTATGGCTACACCTTC. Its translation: CASTEVCYGYTF.

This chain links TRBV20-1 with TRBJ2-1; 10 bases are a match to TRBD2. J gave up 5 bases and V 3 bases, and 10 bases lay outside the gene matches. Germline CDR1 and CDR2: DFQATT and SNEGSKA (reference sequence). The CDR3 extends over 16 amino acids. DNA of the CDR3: TGCAGTGCTAGTCCCCATAGCGGGGGGCCTAACAATGAGCAGTTCTTC. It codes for CSASPHSGGPNNEQFF.

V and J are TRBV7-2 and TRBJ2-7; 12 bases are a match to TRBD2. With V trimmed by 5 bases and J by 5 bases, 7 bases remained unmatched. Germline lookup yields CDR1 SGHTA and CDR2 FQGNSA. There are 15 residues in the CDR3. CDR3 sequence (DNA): TGTGCCAGCAGCAAAACTAGCGGGAGGCGGGACGAGCAGTACTTC. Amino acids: CASSKTSGRRDEQYF.

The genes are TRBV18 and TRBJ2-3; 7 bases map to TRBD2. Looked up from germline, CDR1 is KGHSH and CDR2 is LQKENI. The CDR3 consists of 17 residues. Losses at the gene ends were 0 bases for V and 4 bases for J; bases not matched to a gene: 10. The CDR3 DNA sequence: TGTGCCAGCTCACCACCAGGAGCAGGGAGGGTTTCAGATACGCAGTATTTT. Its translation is CASSPPGAGRVSDTQYF.

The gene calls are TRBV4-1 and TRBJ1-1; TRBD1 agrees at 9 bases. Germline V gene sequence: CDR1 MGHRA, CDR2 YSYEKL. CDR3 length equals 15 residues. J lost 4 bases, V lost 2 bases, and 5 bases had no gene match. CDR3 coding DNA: TGCGCCAGCAGCCAACCGACAGGGGGGAGCACTGAAGCTTTCTTT. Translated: CASSQPTGGSTEAFF.

CDR3 DNA sequence: TGTGCCAGCAGCTTAGATAAGGACTCAGCAGGACGCGATACGCAGTATTTT. Its protein product is CASSLDKDSAGRDTQYF. The V call is TRBV11-2, the J call TRBJ2-3, with D possibly TRBD2 on 5 matching bases. Germline CDR1 SGHAT, CDR2 FQNNGV. This CDR3 contains 17 residues. V lost 0 bases and J lost 6, with 19 bases in between.

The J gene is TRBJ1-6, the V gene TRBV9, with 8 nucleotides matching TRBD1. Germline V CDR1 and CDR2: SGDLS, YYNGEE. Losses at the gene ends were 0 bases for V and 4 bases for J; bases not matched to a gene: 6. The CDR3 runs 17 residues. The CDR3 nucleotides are TGTGCCAGCAGCGTAGGGAATGGACAGGGATATAATTCACCCCTCCACTTT. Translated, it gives CASSVGNGQGYNSPLHF.